The 15 T cell receptor beta chains reported below all come from one sample, sequenced in a study of OX40 agonist ivuxolimab in advanced cancers. Libraries were made using the immunoSEQ multiplex PCR assay. Entries here come from immuneACCESS through TCRdb and include only in-frame sequences with V and J called. Some clones fail to appear in such tables; in the studies checked, an unresolved V gene covers under half of the shortfall, and the cause of the remainder is unknown. This sample has roughly 69,000 clones in its table, and around 90% of those were observed once. 0.8% to 1.2% of the sample lies in the top ten. The input for sequencing was CD4+ or CD8+ T cells sorted from blood, taken in a trial of the OX40 agonist ivuxolimab. These receptors all come from an adult with an advanced solid tumor such as melanoma, head and neck, liver or kidney cancer.

The rearrangement joins TRBV2 to TRBJ1-1, with 10 bases lining up with TRBD1. Germline V gives CDR1 SNHLY, CDR2 FYNNEI. This CDR3 has 13 amino acids. The V and J ends lost 7 bases and 7 bases, in that order; junction bases with no gene match: 6. The CDR3 loop reads CASNIGDRGEAFF. The DNA of the CDR3 is TGTGCCAGCAACATAGGGGACAGGGGTGAAGCTTTCTTT.

This sequence joins TRBV6-1 and TRBJ2-5; 7 nucleotides line up with TRBD1. V lost 6 bases and J lost 2; bases outside the gene matches: 3. Germline V CDR1 and CDR2: MNHNS, SASEGT. The CDR3 contains 13 residues. In DNA, the CDR3 is TGTGCCAGCAGAGACAGGGTTCAAGAGACCCAGTACTTC. As protein: CASRDRVQETQYF.

The chain links TRBV2 to TRBJ1-5, with 8 positions matching TRBD1. Germline lookup yields CDR1 SNHLY and CDR2 FYNNEI. V was clipped by 4 bases and J by 0 bases; unmatched bases: 11. This CDR3 has 18 amino acids. The CDR3 reads CASSAPGQETYSNQPQHF. CDR3 coding DNA: TGTGCCAGCAGTGCACCGGGACAGGAAACATATAGCAATCAGCCCCAGCATTTT.

This chain connects TRBV7-9 to TRBJ2-3; the D gene could be TRBD1 or TRBD2 (5 bases each). The CDR3 loop spans 13 amino acids. Trimming left V 5 bases short and J 9 bases short, with 15 bases between. Germline-derived CDR1 and CDR2 are SEHNR and FQNEAQ (reference sequence). CDR3 in DNA: TGTGCCAGCAGCCCACGGGATGGGGCCACGCAGTATTTT. Protein product: CASSPRDGATQYF. Complete variable domain (other parts from reference TRBV7-9 and TRBJ2-3): DTGVSQNPRHKITKRGQNVTFRCDPISEHNRLYWYRQTLGQGPEFLTYFQNEAQLEKSRLLSDRFSAERPKGSFSTLEIQRTEQGDSAMYLCASSPRDGATQYFGPGTRLTVL.

The chain links TRBV2 to TRBJ2-3; D not certain. The CDR3 loop spans 16 amino acids. V was pared by 6 bases and J by 2 bases, with 18 bases between. The germline V gene has CDR1 SNHLY and CDR2 FYNNEI. CDR3 in DNA: TGTGCCAGCAGCAGGTCAGGCGCTCCGACCACAGATACGCAGTATTTT. It codes for CASSRSGAPTTDTQYF.

The V gene is TRBV2, the J gene TRBJ2-3, with 11 bases identical to TRBD2. With V trimmed by 5 bases and J by 1 base, 2 bases remained unmatched. The CDR3 spans 15 residues. The germline V gene has CDR1 SNHLY and CDR2 FYNNEI. CDR3 loop: CASSLGLAGTDTQYF. For the CDR3, the DNA is TGTGCCAGCAGTCTGGGACTAGCGGGCACAGATACGCAGTATTTT. The whole variable domain, filled in from reference TRBV2 and TRBJ2-3, reads EPEVTQTPSHQVTQMGQEVILRCVPISNHLYFYWYRQILGQKVEFLVSFYNNEISEKSEIFDDQFSVERPDGSNFTLKIRSTKLEDSAMYFCASSLGLAGTDTQYFGPGTRLTVL.

The chain recombines TRBV5-4 with TRBJ2-2; the D gene is possibly TRBD2 (5 bases). This CDR3 region has 15 residues. Trimming removed 1 base at V and 5 bases at J, with 12 bases between. Germline V lookup: CDR1 SGHNT, CDR2 YYREEE (reference sequence). Written as DNA, the CDR3 is TGTGCCAGCAGCTTGTCCGGGGTACTAACCGGGGAGCTGTTTTTT. Translating gives CASSLSGVLTGELFF.

The gene calls are TRBV18 and TRBJ1-1, with a weak D call TRBD1 (5 bases). Trimming stripped 3 bases from V and 0 bases from J, with 14 bases between. The CDR3 has 16 amino acids. Germline lookup yields CDR1 KGHSH and CDR2 LQKENI. The CDR3 reads CASSPSTGIVNTEAFF. The CDR3 coding sequence is TGTGCCAGCTCACCCTCAACAGGAATCGTGAACACTGAAGCTTTCTTT.

The CDR3 DNA follows: TGTGCCAGCAGTGGTGGACTAGCGGAAAACACAGATACGCAGTATTTT. Its protein product is CASSGGLAENTDTQYF. The chain has TRBV25-1 and TRBJ2-3; TRBD2 aligns across 10 bases. From germline, CDR1 is MGHDK and CDR2 SYGVNS. V dropped 4 bases and J dropped 2; count of bases not matched to a gene: 6. CDR3 size: 16 residues.

V and J are TRBV25-1 and TRBJ2-5; maybe TRBD1 (5 bases). The last part of the DNA fits TRBJ2-7 better; the J call may be wrong. Germline-derived CDR1 and CDR2 are MGHDK and SYGVNS. The CDR3 covers 14 residues. CDR3 in amino acids: CASSRAGMAFEQYF. CDR3 coding DNA: TGTGCCAGCAGTCGGGCAGGGATGGCCTTCGAGCAGTACTTC.

DNA for the CDR3: TGTGCCAGTAGTATTGATGTGGGCGGCCCCTACAATGAGCAGTTCTTC. Translating gives CASSIDVGGPYNEQFF. This chain connects TRBV19 to TRBJ2-1; D not resolved. The germline CDR1 and CDR2 sequences are LNHDA and SQIVND (reference sequence). The ends were cut back, 3 bases at V and 2 bases at J, with 14 bases in the middle. The CDR3 is made up of 16 amino acids.

The genes are TRBV4-2 and TRBJ2-1; 9 bases align to TRBD2. CDR3 length: 16 amino acids. V shed 1 base, J shed 7 bases, and the junction held 8 bases outside the gene matches. Germline-derived CDR1 and CDR2 are LGHNA and YNFKEQ. The CDR3 region has the DNA TGTGCCAGCAGCCAAGTCTTAGCGGGAGTTAGGAATGAGCAGTTCTTC. Amino acid sequence: CASSQVLAGVRNEQFF.

The rearrangement links TRBV19 to TRBJ2-7; 13 bases agree with TRBD2. V trimming: 5 bases; J trimming: 3 bases; junction bases outside the gene matches: 4. Germline CDR1 reads LNHDA; CDR2 reads SQIVND (reference sequence). This CDR3 spans 15 amino acids. In DNA form, the CDR3 reads TGTGCCAGTAGTGTGGGACTAGCGGGATACTACGAGCAGTACTTC. Its protein product is CASSVGLAGYYEQYF. The complete variable domain, with remaining parts taken from reference TRBV19 and TRBJ2-7, reads DGGITQSPKYLFRKEGQNVTLSCEQNLNHDAMYWYRQDPGQGLRLIYYSQIVNDFQKGDIAEGYSVSREKKESFPLTVTSAQKNPTAFYLCASSVGLAGYYEQYFGPGTRLTVT.

The rearrangement uses TRBV5-1 and TRBJ2-7; 9 bases are a match to TRBD1. Looked up from germline, CDR1 is SGHRS and CDR2 is YFSETQ. This CDR3 contains 15 residues. The junction had 11 bases not matched to a gene; V was cut back by 4 bases and J by 6 bases. This CDR3 is CASSPNDATGGEQYF. CDR3 in DNA: TGCGCCAGCAGCCCGAACGACGCGACAGGGGGCGAGCAGTACTTC.

V is TRBV5-1 and J is TRBJ1-6, with D possibly being TRBD1 (6 bases). The CDR3 has 14 residues. Germline-derived CDR1 and CDR2 are SGHRS and YFSETQ. V lost 0 bases and J lost 9, with 10 bases in between. The CDR3 protein is CASSLVQGASPLHF. In DNA form, the CDR3 reads TGCGCCAGCAGCTTGGTACAGGGAGCTTCACCCCTCCACTTT.